This T cell receptor beta chain was captured by sequencing in a study of beta chain features in type 1 diabetes. Overall study findings and caveats: Any PCR bias toward short templates would affect both groups alike. Patients' naive, central memory and regulatory TCRB repertoires appeared more alike than those of healthy donors. TCRB CDR3s were moderately but significantly shorter in Type 1 diabetes patients in all four CD4+ subsets.

As every portion of the isolated RNA was reverse transcribed, the sequencing read expressed TCRB transcripts. Assay used: immunoSEQ multiplex PCR; TCRdb lists only in-frame clones, some missing. Of about 620,000 clones detected, 15% to 17% appear once; the ten largest clones hold 0.07% to 0.095%. This clone was recorded a few times. What it binds is not known. Germline CDR1 reads SGHTA; CDR2 reads FQGNSA. With 5 bases clipped from V and 5 bases from J, the junction kept 11 bases outside the gene matches. The CDR3 length is 16 residues. This sequence originates from a man younger than 35 in good health. This chain connects TRBV7-2 to TRBJ1-4; TRBD1 matches 7 bases. Sequenced input: naive CD4+ T cells from blood. The CDR3 spells CASSKIRQGGNEKLFF. In DNA, the CDR3 is TGTGCCAGCAGCAAGATCCGACAGGGTGGGAATGAAAAACTGTTTTTT.